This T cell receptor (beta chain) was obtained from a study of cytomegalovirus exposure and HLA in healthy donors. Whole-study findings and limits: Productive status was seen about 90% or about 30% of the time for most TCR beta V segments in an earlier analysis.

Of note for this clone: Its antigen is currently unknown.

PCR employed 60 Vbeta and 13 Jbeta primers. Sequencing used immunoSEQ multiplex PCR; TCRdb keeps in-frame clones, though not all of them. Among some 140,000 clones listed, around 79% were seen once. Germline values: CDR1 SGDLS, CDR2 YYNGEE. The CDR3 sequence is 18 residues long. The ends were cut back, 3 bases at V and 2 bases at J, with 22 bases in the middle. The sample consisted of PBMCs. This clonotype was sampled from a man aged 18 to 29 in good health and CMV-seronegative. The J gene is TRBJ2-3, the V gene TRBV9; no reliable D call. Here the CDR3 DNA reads TGTGCCAGCAGCGCACGAGAACGACTCCTATCAAACACAGATACGCAGTATTTT. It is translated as CASSARERLLSNTDTQYF.